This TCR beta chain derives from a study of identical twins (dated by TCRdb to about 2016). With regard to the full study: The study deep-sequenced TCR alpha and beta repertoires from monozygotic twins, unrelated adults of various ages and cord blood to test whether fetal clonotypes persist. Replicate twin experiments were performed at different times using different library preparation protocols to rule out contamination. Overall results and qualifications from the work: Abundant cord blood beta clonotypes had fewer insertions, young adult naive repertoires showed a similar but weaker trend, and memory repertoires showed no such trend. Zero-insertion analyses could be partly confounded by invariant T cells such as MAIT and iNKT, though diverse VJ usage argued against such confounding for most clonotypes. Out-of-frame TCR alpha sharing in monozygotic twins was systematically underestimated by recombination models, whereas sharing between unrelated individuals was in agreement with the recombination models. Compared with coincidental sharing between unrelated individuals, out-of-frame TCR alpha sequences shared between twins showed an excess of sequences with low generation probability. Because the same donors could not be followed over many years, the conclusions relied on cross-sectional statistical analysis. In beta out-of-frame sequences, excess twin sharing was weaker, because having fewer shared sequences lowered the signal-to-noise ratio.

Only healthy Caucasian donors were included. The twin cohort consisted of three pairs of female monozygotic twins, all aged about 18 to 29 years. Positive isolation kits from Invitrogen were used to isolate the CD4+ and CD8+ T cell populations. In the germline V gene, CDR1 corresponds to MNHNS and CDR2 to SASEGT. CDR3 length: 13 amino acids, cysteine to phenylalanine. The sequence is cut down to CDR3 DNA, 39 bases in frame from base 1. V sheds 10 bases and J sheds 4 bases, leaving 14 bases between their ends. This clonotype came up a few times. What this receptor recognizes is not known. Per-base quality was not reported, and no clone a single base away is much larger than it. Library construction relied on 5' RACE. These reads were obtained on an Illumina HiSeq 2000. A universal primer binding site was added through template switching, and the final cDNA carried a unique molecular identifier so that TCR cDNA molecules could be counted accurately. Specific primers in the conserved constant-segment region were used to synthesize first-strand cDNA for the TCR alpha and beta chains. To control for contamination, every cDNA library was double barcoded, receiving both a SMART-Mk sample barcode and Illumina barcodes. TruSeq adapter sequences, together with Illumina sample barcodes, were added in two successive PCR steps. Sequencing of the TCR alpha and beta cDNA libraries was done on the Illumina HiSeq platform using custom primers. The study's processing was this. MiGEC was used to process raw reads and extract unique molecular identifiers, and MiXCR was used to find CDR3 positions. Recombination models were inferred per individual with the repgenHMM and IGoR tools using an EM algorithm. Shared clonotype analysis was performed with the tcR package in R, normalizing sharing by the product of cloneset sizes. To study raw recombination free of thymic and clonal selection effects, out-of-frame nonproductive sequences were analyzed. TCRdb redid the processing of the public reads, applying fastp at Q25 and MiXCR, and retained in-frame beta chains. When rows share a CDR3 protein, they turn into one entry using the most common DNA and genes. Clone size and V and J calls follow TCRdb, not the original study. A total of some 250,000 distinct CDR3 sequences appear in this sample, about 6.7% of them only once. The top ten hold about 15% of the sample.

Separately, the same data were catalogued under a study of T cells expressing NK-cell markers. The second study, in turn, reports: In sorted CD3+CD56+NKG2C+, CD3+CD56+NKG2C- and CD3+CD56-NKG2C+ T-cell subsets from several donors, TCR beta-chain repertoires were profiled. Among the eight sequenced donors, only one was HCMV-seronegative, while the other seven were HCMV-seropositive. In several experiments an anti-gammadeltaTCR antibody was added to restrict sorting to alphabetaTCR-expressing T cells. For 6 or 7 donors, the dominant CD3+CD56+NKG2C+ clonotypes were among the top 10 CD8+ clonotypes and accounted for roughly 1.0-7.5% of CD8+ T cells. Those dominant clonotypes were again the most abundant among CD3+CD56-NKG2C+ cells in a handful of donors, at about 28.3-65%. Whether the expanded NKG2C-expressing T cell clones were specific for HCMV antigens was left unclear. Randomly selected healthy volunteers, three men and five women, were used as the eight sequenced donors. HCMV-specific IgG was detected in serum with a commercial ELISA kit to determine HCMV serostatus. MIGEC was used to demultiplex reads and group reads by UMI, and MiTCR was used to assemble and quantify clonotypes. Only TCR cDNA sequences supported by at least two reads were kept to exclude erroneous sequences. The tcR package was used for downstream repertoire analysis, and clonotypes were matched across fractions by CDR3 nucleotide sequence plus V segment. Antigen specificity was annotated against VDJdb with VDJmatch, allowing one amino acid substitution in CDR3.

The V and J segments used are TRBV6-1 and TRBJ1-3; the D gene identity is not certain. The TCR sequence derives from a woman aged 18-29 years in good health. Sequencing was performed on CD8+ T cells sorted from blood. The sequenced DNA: TGTGCCATCCGGGCAGCCGAGGGAAACACCATATATTTT. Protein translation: CAIRAAEGNTIYF.